Sequencing of this T cell receptor beta chain was carried out in a study of Ad26.COV2.S vaccination and SARS-CoV-2 variants. Whole-study findings and limits: Using TCR breadth and depth analyses may have led to underestimated total T cell responses. Spike-specific CD8+ and CD4+ T cell responses reportedly showed substantial breadth after vaccination. Whether participants received vaccine or placebo, their non-spike TCR breadth was similar. People who got the vaccine had more spike-specific TCR breadth than people who got placebo.

The table lists this clone with a count of one. Its antigen is still unknown. Here immunoSEQ multiplex PCR was the method, and the copy in TCRdb shows in-frame clones only, minus some. The sample contains about 350,000 clones, about 90% of which appear only once. J lost 1 base, V lost 6 bases, and 2 bases had no gene match. CDR1 and CDR2 from the germline V gene are SNHLY and FYNNEI. This CDR3 region has 13 residues. The chain links TRBV2 to TRBJ2-7; TRBD1 matches at 8 bases. The material sequenced was peripheral blood, taken after recovery from COVID-19. This TCR derives from a human donor who had recovered from COVID-19. This CDR3 is CASRDRGSYEQYF. CDR3 DNA sequence: TGTGCCAGCAGAGACAGGGGTTCCTACGAGCAGTACTTC.